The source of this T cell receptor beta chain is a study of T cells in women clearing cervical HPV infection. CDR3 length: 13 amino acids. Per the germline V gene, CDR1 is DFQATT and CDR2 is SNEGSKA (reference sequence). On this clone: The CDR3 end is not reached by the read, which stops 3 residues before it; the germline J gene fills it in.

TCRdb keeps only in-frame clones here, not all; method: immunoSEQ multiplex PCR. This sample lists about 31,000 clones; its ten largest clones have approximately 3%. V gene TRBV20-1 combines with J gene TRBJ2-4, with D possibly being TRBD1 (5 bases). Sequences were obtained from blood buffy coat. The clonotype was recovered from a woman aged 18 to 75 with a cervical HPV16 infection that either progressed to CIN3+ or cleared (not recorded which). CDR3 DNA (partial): TGCAGTGCCTCCCTCAGGGCTAACTATGGT. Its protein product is CSASLRANYG. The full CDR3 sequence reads CSASLRANYGQYF.